The source of this T cell receptor (beta chain) is a study of T cell repertoires in cytomegalovirus infection. This CDR3 has 14 amino acids. The V segment lost 8 bases and the J segment 0 bases; nucleotides outside the gene matches: 6. CDR1 SGHTA and CDR2 FQGNSA come from the germline V gene. TCRdb reprocessed the reads with MiXCR, giving one entry per CDR3 protein. The sample includes 200,000 to 300,000 distinct CDR3 sequences, approximately 10% of them seen just once. This clonotype came up many times. This clonotype was obtained from a human donor in good health (CMV status not recorded). Some clones in this sample may be carry-over from other donors' samples. The chain is built from TRBV7-2 and TRBJ2-7; TRBD1 matches at 8 bases. Sequencing was done on a sample of PBMCs. In nucleotides, the CDR3 is TGTGCCAGCGAGGCAGGGGGCATCTCCTACGAGCAGTACTTC. It codes for CASEAGGISYEQYF.